Shown below are 3 T cell receptor beta chains from a single sample sequenced in a study of T cell responses to AZD1222 COVID-19 vaccine. Using immunoSEQ multiplex PCR, the repertoire was profiled, and TCRdb retains in-frame clones only, with some absent. The sample holds about 110,000 clones, 87% seen once. The material sequenced was peripheral blood, taken on day 0 of AZD1222 vaccination. The receptors were sampled from an adult in good health.

CDR3: CATKRQTGSNEQFF. As DNA, the CDR3 is TGTGCCACCAAACGCCAGACCGGAAGCAATGAGCAGTTCTTC. This chain uses TRBV15 with TRBJ2-1; D unresolved. V lost 7 bases and J lost 6, with 16 bases in between. Germline V gene data show CDR1 as LNHNV and CDR2 as YYDKDF (reference sequence). The CDR3 consists of 14 residues.

V is TRBV12-5 and J is TRBJ2-1; unclear D gene. From germline, CDR1 is LGHNT and CDR2 FRNRAP. The CDR3 has 11 amino acids. V was trimmed by 1 base and J by 5 bases, leaving 0 bases between them. CDR3 DNA: TGTGCTAGTGGTTTGGACAATGAGCAGTTCTTC. Translation gives CASGLDNEQFF.

CDR3 nucleotide sequence: TGCGCCAGCAGCTTCTCGAAGTGGGAGGGGAACACCGGGGAGCTGTTTTTT. Its protein product is CASSFSKWEGNTGELFF. J is TRBJ2-2 and V is TRBV5-1, with 7 bases that match TRBD2. V shed 2 bases and J 1 base; nucleotides not matched to a gene: 8. Germline V gene data show CDR1 as SGHRS and CDR2 as YFSETQ. The CDR3 consists of 17 residues.